This T cell receptor (beta chain) was found in a study of blood T cell repertoires in COVID-19. Study as a whole: From the United States, Italy and Spain came samples of acute and convalescent COVID-19. The analysed material was cDNA or gDNA that came from T cells, B-cell-depleted T cells, or PBMCs.

The length of the CDR3 is 17 residues. In germline, CDR1 is SGHTA, CDR2 FQGNSA. Trimming at V came to 5 bases and at J to 7 bases, leaving 12 bases not matched to a gene. The authors' processing: Estimation of nucleated cell counts was performed using reference gene primer amplification. Profiled with immunoSEQ multiplex PCR; TCRdb holds only in-frame clones, not every one. The V and J calls and clone size are taken from that table; D and trimming were inferred from the DNA. The sample comprises roughly 50,000 clones, approximately 89% of which are singletons, and roughly an eighth rests with the top ten.

The sequence came from an older woman with active COVID-19. V usage is TRBV7-2 and J usage is TRBJ2-7, with 15 nucleotides matching TRBD2. The sample was peripheral blood. CDR3 sequence: CASSRGLAGGPLGEQYF. CDR3 sequence (DNA): TGTGCCAGCAGCCGGGGACTAGCGGGGGGCCCCCTGGGGGAGCAGTACTTC.